The 23 T cell receptor beta chains in this list originate from one sample, sequenced in a study of tumor and adjacent non-tumor tissue in lung cancer. TCRbeta libraries were built with three rounds of nested PCR, modified from ARM-PCR. Via MiXCR, TCRdb re-called the multiplex PCR reads, giving one row per CDR3 protein. The sample records over 110,000 distinct CDR3 sequences, approximately 70% being singletons. RNA was extracted from bulk tissue without any cell sorting. Sequenced material: lung tumor tissue. These receptors all come from a man aged 55 to 70 with small cell lung cancer.

The J gene is TRBJ2-1, the V gene TRBV11-2; D remains unclear. Germline values: CDR1 SGHAT, CDR2 FQNNGV. The CDR3 contains 14 residues. The germline V and J ends were trimmed by 1 base and 13 bases, with 17 bases remaining between them. Here the CDR3 reads CASSLGPRSVAQFF. The CDR3 region has the DNA TGTGCCAGCAGCTTAGGTCCAAGGAGCGTCGCACAGTTCTTC.

Turning to this clonotype: One junction end disagrees with the germline gene, perhaps due to a read error. The J gene is TRBJ2-7, the V gene TRBV5-4; D is undetermined. Germline V gene sequence: CDR1 SGHNT, CDR2 YYREEE (reference sequence). CDR3 length equals 13 residues. CDR3 sequence (DNA): TGTGCCAGTAGCTTGACGGAATCCTACGAGCTGTACTTC. Translating it yields CASSLTESYELYF. Complete variable domain (other parts from reference TRBV5-4 and TRBJ2-7): ETGVTQSPTHLIKTRGQQVTLRCSSQSGHNTVSWYQQALGQGPQFIFQYYREEENGRGNFPPRFSGLQFPNYSSELNVNALELDDSALYLCASSLTESYELYFGPGTRLTVT.

This clonotype was counted between two and nine times. The V and J genes are TRBV5-6 and TRBJ2-5; 13 bases align to TRBD2. With 5 bases clipped from V and 4 bases from J, the junction kept 2 bases outside the gene matches. The length of the CDR3 is 14 residues. Germline V gene lookup returns CDR1 SGHDT and CDR2 YYEEEE. In DNA, the CDR3 is TGTGCCAGCAGTCGGACTAGCGGGAGAGAGACCCAGTACTTC. This codes for CASSRTSGRETQYF.

Regarding this clonotype: A much larger clone is a single base away; this may be a read error. No conserved phenylalanine or tryptophan ends this CDR3, so it is likely a read error. The chain is built from TRBV5-4 and TRBJ2-3, with 7 nucleotides matching TRBD2. Looked up from germline, CDR1 is SGHNT and CDR2 is YYREEE (reference sequence). The CDR3 sequence is 14 residues long. Trimming at V came to 4 bases and at J to 0 bases, leaving 2 bases not matched to a gene. Written as DNA, the CDR3 is TGTGCCAGCAGCCTTAGCGGGAGCACAGATACGCAGTATTCT. Translated, it gives CASSLSGSTDTQYS.

As to this clonotype: The CDR3 does not end in the conserved phenylalanine or tryptophan, so this is likely a read error. The CDR3 is CASTTKNSASNEKLFY. CDR3 nucleotides: TGTGCCAGCACCACCAAGAATTCAGCAAGTAATGAAAAACTGTTTTAT. The chain carries TRBV6-5 and TRBJ1-4; D gene ambiguous. Germline V gene sequence: CDR1 MNHEY, CDR2 SVGAGI. This CDR3 region has 16 residues. The ends were cut back, 7 bases at V and 4 bases at J, with 19 bases in the middle.

About this clonotype: A junction boundary mismatches the germline segment, possibly from a read error. V gene TRBV11-2 combines with J gene TRBJ2-7; D unclear. The CDR3 sequence is 15 residues long. Germline CDR1 and CDR2: SGHAT and FQNNGV. CDR3 protein: CAISQQIGSENEQYF. In DNA, the CDR3 is TGCGCCATCAGCCAACAGATCGGTTCCGAAAACGAGCAGTACTTC.

V is TRBV4-1 and J is TRBJ2-1; possible D gene TRBD2, 7 bases. Germline CDR1 is MGHRA and CDR2 is YSYEKL. Trimming took 6 bases from V and 5 from J, leaving 17 bases between them. The CDR3 loop spans 15 amino acids. CDR3: CASRHVGGGDNEQFF. CDR3 DNA sequence: TGCGCCAGCAGACACGTAGGGGGGGGAGACAATGAGCAGTTCTTC.

V and J are TRBV12-3 or TRBV12-4 and TRBJ2-2; D unclear. The CDR3 covers 13 residues. The V and J ends lost 7 bases and 5 bases respectively, with 11 bases between them. CDR3 sequence reads: CASTSWETGELFF. The CDR3 bases are TGTGCCAGCACCTCTTGGGAAACCGGGGAGCTGTTTTTT.

This clonotype was recorded a few times. The chain couples TRBV5-5 to TRBJ1-3; TRBD1 is a possible D gene (5 bases). The V gene lost 5 bases and the J gene lost 3 bases, with 15 bases spanning the gap. Germline CDR1 is SGHKS and CDR2 is YYEKEE (reference sequence). This CDR3 is 15 amino acids long. The CDR3 sequence: CASRSKPGHGNTIYF. The CDR3 coding sequence is TGTGCCAGCAGATCCAAACCAGGACATGGAAACACCATATATTTT. The full variable domain, completed using reference TRBV5-5 and TRBJ1-3, is DAGVTQSPTHLIKTRGQQVTLRCSPISGHKSVSWYQQVLGQGPQFIFQYYEKEERGRGNFPDRFSARQFPNYSSELNVNALLLGDSALYLCASRSKPGHGNTIYFGEGSWLTVV.

As for this clonotype: The final CDR3 position lacks the conserved phenylalanine or tryptophan, pointing to a likely read error. The chain couples TRBV12-3 or TRBV12-4 to TRBJ2-5, with 9 bases matching TRBD2. This CDR3 spans 15 amino acids. V was pared by 5 bases and J by 5 bases, with 9 bases of the junction left unmatched. The CDR3 nucleotides are TGTGCCAGCAGTCCGACTAGCGGCACGATGGAGACCCAGTACCTC. Translation gives CASSPTSGTMETQYL.

Concerning this clonotype: The germline gene is not matched at one end of the junction; a read error may be the cause. This chain connects TRBV20-1 to TRBJ1-4; D remains ambiguous. The CDR3 is made up of 12 amino acids. Germline loops: CDR1 DFQATT, CDR2 SNEGSKA (reference sequence). The CDR3: CSARGRDEKPFF. The CDR3, as DNA: TGCAGTGCCAGAGGGAGGGATGAAAAGCCGTTTTTT.

On this clonotype itself: At one end the junction does not follow the germline gene, possibly because of a read error. This chain connects TRBV20-1 to TRBJ2-1; 8 nucleotides agree with TRBD1. Germline V gene lookup returns CDR1 DFQATT and CDR2 SNEGSKA (reference sequence). This CDR3 region has 15 residues. CDR3 in DNA: TGCAGTGCGCGGACCCCCGGGACAGGTTCTTCTGAGCAGTTGTTT. Its translation: CSARTPGTGSSEQLF.

Concerning this clonotype itself: At one end, the junction sequence differs from germline, possibly due to a read error. The chain recombines TRBV20-1 with TRBJ2-2; 12 bases are a match to TRBD2. This CDR3 spans 16 amino acids. Germline V gene data show CDR1 as DFQATT and CDR2 as SNEGSKA (reference sequence). The CDR3 is CNARDPTSGSLKELFF. Here the CDR3 DNA reads TGCAATGCTAGAGACCCGACTAGCGGGAGTCTTAAGGAGCTGTTTTTT.

This clonotype occurred once. Given a much more abundant clone one base away, this may be a read error. The genes are TRBV29-1 and TRBJ2-7; 9 bases line up with TRBD1. This CDR3 is 13 amino acids long. Per germline, CDR1 SQVTM and CDR2 ANQGSEA. The CDR3 sequence is CSVDGTGPYERYF. CDR3 bases: TGCAGCGTTGACGGGACAGGGCCCTACGAGCGGTACTTC.

This clonotype turned up a few times. The V gene is TRBV5-1, the J gene TRBJ2-2, with 13 bases matching TRBD2. V lost 2 bases, J lost 2 bases, and 3 bases stayed unmatched. The CDR3 is 17 residues long. Looked up from germline, CDR1 is SGHRS and CDR2 is YFSETQ. CDR3 nucleotides: TGCGCCAGCAGCTTCGGACTAGCGGGAGTCAACACCGGGGAGCTGTTTTTT. This sequence encodes CASSFGLAGVNTGELFF.

The CDR3 reads CASRHLGATNTEAFF. The CDR3 DNA follows: TGTGCCAGCAGACACCTAGGGGCGACAAACACTGAAGCTTTCTTT. J is TRBJ1-1 and V is TRBV14; a possible D gene is TRBD1 (5 bases). The length of the CDR3 is 15 residues. Germline CDR1 SGHDN, CDR2 FVKESK. Trimming pared 6 bases from V and 2 bases from J, leaving 16 bases between.

This clonotype was observed once. The chain combines TRBV5-1 with TRBJ1-1, with D hard to call. Trimming removed 3 bases at V and 1 base at J, with 16 bases between. The CDR3 runs 16 residues. The germline V gene has CDR1 SGHRS and CDR2 YFSETQ. CDR3 in amino acids: CASSSEGRGSNTEAFF. The CDR3 DNA sequence: TGCGCCAGCAGCTCCGAAGGGCGGGGATCGAACACTGAAGCTTTCTTT.

As concerns this clonotype: At one of its ends the junction is not consistent with the germline gene, which may arise from a read error. The V gene is TRBV28, the J gene TRBJ1-2; maybe TRBD1 (5 bases). This CDR3 region has 16 residues. Germline V gives CDR1 MDHEN, CDR2 SYDVKM. CDR3 bases: TGTGCCAGCAAAAAACTAGGGGAACGACTTAACTATGGCCACACCTTC. Amino acids: CASKKLGERLNYGHTF.

On this clonotype: A read error may produce the germline difference seen at one junction end. The gene calls are TRBV10-3 and TRBJ2-3; D tentatively reads TRBD1 or TRBD2 (9 bases each). The germline V gene has CDR1 ENHRY and CDR2 SYGVKD. The CDR3 covers 16 residues. CDR3 region: CTISSSGTGSTDTQYF. DNA of the CDR3: TGTACCATCAGTTCTAGCGGGACAGGGAGCACAGATACGCAGTATTTT.

This clonotype appeared a single time. This may arise from a read error, as a much more abundant clone is one base away. This sequence joins TRBV20-1 and TRBJ2-1, with a possible D match to TRBD2 (5 bases). The CDR3 has 17 residues. The ends were cut back, 1 base at V and 0 bases at J, with 16 bases in the middle. Per germline, CDR1 DFQATT and CDR2 SNEGSKA (reference sequence). The CDR3 sequence: CSARALKSGISYNEQFF. In DNA form, the CDR3 reads TGCAGTGCTAGAGCCCTAAAATCCGGGATCTCCTACAATGAGCAGTTCTTC.

As for this clonotype: At one of its ends the junction is not consistent with the germline gene, which may arise from a read error. The chain couples TRBV28 to TRBJ2-3; TRBD2 agrees at 9 bases. CDR3 length: 14 residues. Germline V gene lookup returns CDR1 MDHEN and CDR2 SYDVKM. This CDR3 is CASNLAGDADTQYF. The CDR3 bases are TGTGCCAGCAATTTAGCGGGAGACGCAGATACGCAGTATTTT.

The chain joins TRBV6-1 to TRBJ2-7; D may be TRBD2 (5 bases). The CDR3 length is 15 residues. CDR1 is MNHNS, CDR2 SASEGT, per germline. Trimming took 4 bases from V and 8 from J, leaving 21 bases between them. CDR3 in amino acids: CASSANLAGGAKQYV. The DNA of the CDR3 is TGTGCCAGCAGTGCCAACCTAGCTGGAGGCGCCAAGCAGTACGTC.

The genes are TRBV10-3 and TRBJ2-1; the match to TRBD2 covers 9 bases. The trim removed 0 bases at V and 8 bases at J, leaving 8 bases unmatched. This CDR3 has 16 amino acids. CDR1 and CDR2 (germline): ENHRY, SYGVKD. CDR3 in amino acids: CAISESHCGRAYEQFF. The CDR3 bases are TGTGCCATCAGTGAGTCGCATTGCGGGAGGGCCTATGAGCAGTTCTTC.